This record concerns one TCR beta chain sequence. No antigen is known for it. The CDR3 is made up of 16 amino acids. Per germline, CDR1 ENHRY and CDR2 SYGVKD. V shed 7 bases and J 6 bases; nucleotides not matched to a gene: 6. TCRdb's copy holds only in-frame clones and misses some; the assay was immunoSEQ multiplex PCR. The sample comprises around 70,000 clones, approximately 91% of which are singletons, and 2.9% rests with the top ten. The sample comes from a study of lymphopenia after photon versus proton radiotherapy. Study-wide results and limits: Only patients who died were analyzed for survival; proton advantage is unproven.

Sequenced material: peripheral blood, taken from a patient treated with photon-based radiotherapy. The clonotype originates from a woman aged 70 to 79 with pancreatic cancer. V usage is TRBV10-3 and J usage is TRBJ2-1; 16 bases are a match to TRBD2. The CDR3 DNA reads TGTGCCATCACTGGGACTAGCGGGAGGGGCCTCAATGAGCAGTTCTTC. Translated, it gives CAITGTSGRGLNEQFF.